This entry describes one TCR beta chain. V was pared by 4 bases and J by 3 bases, with 7 bases of the junction left unmatched. Germline lookup yields CDR1 LNHDA and CDR2 SQIVND (reference sequence). This CDR3 is built from 17 residues. The entry originates in a study of blood T cell repertoires in COVID-19. Looking at the study overall: COVID-19 samples from acute and convalescent phases originated in the United States, Italy and Spain. T cells, B-cell-depleted T cells, or PBMCs supplied cDNA or gDNA.

The protocol was immunoSEQ multiplex PCR, while the TCRdb copy is restricted to in-frame clones and leaves out a portion. The repertoire holds approximately 300,000 clones, more than 70% seen once, with 1.6% in the top ten. Sequenced input: peripheral blood. The chain couples TRBV19 to TRBJ2-1, with 12 bases aligning to TRBD2. The TCR sequence derives from a woman aged 45-65 years with acute or convalescent COVID-19. The CDR3 is CASSTRLAGAYYNEQFF. CDR3 coding DNA: TGTGCCAGTAGTACCAGACTAGCGGGAGCATACTACAATGAGCAGTTCTTC.